Below, 32 T cell receptor beta chains from the same sample are listed, as sequenced in a study of monozygotic twins with inflammatory bowel disease. TCRdb reprocessed the 5' RACE reads and keeps a single row for each CDR3 protein, giving no DNA. In all, the sample yields roughly 100,000 distinct CDR3 sequences. The specimen sequenced was blood. The receptors come from a human donor with ulcerative colitis or Crohn's disease, or a healthy co-twin of an affected twin (not recorded which).

This rearrangement joins TRBV5-4 to TRBJ1-2; the TCRdb call, TRBD1, lacks DNA for checking. This CDR3 has 13 amino acids. The germline V gene encodes CDR1 SGHNT and CDR2 YYREEE (reference sequence). CDR3 in amino acids: CASSTTGDYGYTF.

The rearrangement joins TRBV7-2 to TRBJ2-4. The CDR3 is 12 residues long. The germline V gene has CDR1 SGHTA and CDR2 FQGNSA. The CDR3 reads CASSSSLDMQYF.

CDR3 in amino acids: CASRQTRADRGGVGGYTF. The chain joins TRBV2 to TRBJ1-2; TCRdb indicates TRBD1, and absent DNA this call remains unverified. The CDR3 has 18 amino acids. Looked up from germline, CDR1 is SNHLY and CDR2 is FYNNEI.

The chain has TRBV12-3 or TRBV12-4 and TRBJ2-7. The CDR3 is 14 amino acids. CDR3 amino acids: CASSFHSVSYEQYF.

This sequence joins TRBV5-1 and TRBJ2-3; TCRdb's assignment of TRBD1 cannot be checked, as there is no DNA. The CDR3 has 15 residues. Germline CDR1 SGHRS, CDR2 YFSETQ. The CDR3 protein is CASRQDRGPGDTQYF.

CDR3: CASLRHSGGADETQYF. The chain uses TRBV12-3 or TRBV12-4 and TRBJ2-5; TCRdb selects TRBD2, and the lack of DNA leaves this call unchecked. The CDR3 covers 16 residues.

The chain has TRBV7-2 and TRBJ1-5; TCRdb gives TRBD1 as the D gene, but with no DNA this cannot be confirmed. The CDR3 is 15 amino acids. In germline, CDR1 is SGHTA, CDR2 FQGNSA. The CDR3: CASSLAGGLHQPQHF.

This chain joins TRBV24-1 and TRBJ2-7; lacking DNA, the TRBD1 call made by TCRdb goes unchecked. The CDR3 contains 16 residues. The germline V gene encodes CDR1 KGHDR and CDR2 SFDVKD. The CDR3 here is CATSDIGPWGDYEQYF.

This chain uses TRBV18 with TRBJ1-5. The CDR3 is 14 amino acids. Germline-derived CDR1 and CDR2 are KGHSH and LQKENI. CDR3 sequence: CASSPPGSNQLQHF.

The chain recombines TRBV28 with TRBJ2-3. Per germline, CDR1 MDHEN and CDR2 SYDVKM. The CDR3 has 13 residues. CDR3 region: CASSPIYTDTQYF.

The V call is TRBV20-1, the J call TRBJ2-4; TCRdb picks TRBD1, but there is no DNA to check that call. Per the germline V gene, CDR1 is DFQATT and CDR2 is SNEGSKA (reference sequence). The CDR3 totals 15 residues. The chain's CDR3 is CSASGGTGAKGGQYF.

The chain links TRBV15 to TRBJ1-2; TCRdb lists TRBD1, though no DNA is available to test this call. Germline CDR1 is LNHNV and CDR2 is YYDKDF (reference sequence). The CDR3 consists of 15 residues. CDR3 region: CATSSYSRGEDGYTF.

The V call is TRBV11-2, the J call TRBJ2-5; TCRdb lists TRBD2, though no DNA is available to test this call. Germline lookup yields CDR1 SGHAT and CDR2 FQNNGV. The CDR3 is made up of 19 amino acids. The CDR3 loop reads CASSLFFTVAGGKEETQYF.

The chain is built from TRBV7-6 and TRBJ2-3; TCRdb gives TRBD2 as the D gene, but with no DNA this cannot be confirmed. Germline V gene data show CDR1 as SGHVS and CDR2 as FNYEAQ. The CDR3 length is 16 residues. This CDR3 is CASSGLSGGHKDTQYF.

The CDR3 is CATSEPLSTDTQYF. The chain is built from TRBV24-1 and TRBJ2-3; as DNA is missing, the TRBD1 call by TCRdb cannot be tested. The germline gives CDR1 KGHDR, CDR2 SFDVKD. CDR3 length: 14 residues.

This chain joins TRBV6-1 and TRBJ1-4. This CDR3 is built from 13 residues. Germline CDR1 and CDR2: MNHNS and SASEGT. The CDR3 sequence: CATMTATNEKLFF.

The V gene is TRBV4-3, the J gene TRBJ2-1; TCRdb outputs TRBD1, but without DNA this stays unchecked. Germline-derived CDR1 and CDR2 are LGHNA and YSLEER. CDR3 size: 15 residues. The CDR3 sequence is CASSRHREQNNEQFF.

The genes are TRBV6-2 or TRBV6-3 and TRBJ1-1; TCRdb lists TRBD1, though no DNA is available to test this call. Germline loops: CDR1 MNHEY, CDR2 SVGEGT. The CDR3 extends over 14 amino acids. Here the CDR3 reads CASSLNRTPLQAFF.

The V and J genes are TRBV4-3 and TRBJ2-1; TCRdb outputs TRBD1, but without DNA this stays unchecked. There are 14 residues in the CDR3. Per the germline V gene, CDR1 is LGHNA and CDR2 is YSLEER. The CDR3: CASSQDRGYNEQFF.

This chain uses TRBV5-1 with TRBJ1-1; the D call from TCRdb, TRBD1, cannot be confirmed without DNA. CDR3 length: 17 residues. From germline, CDR1 is SGHRS and CDR2 YFSETQ. The CDR3 region is CASSLGPGTGQNTEAFF.

The chain recombines TRBV7-3 with TRBJ2-2; lacking DNA, the TRBD2 call made by TCRdb goes unchecked. CDR1 and CDR2 from the germline V gene are SGHTA and FQGTGA. The CDR3 sequence is 16 residues long. The CDR3 protein is CASSFLAGTYTGELFF.

The rearrangement joins TRBV18 to TRBJ2-3. Germline V CDR1 and CDR2: KGHSH, LQKENI. CDR3 length: 11 residues. CDR3 protein: CASSPMDTQYF.

The CDR3 spells CASSRAIGATQETQYF. The rearrangement joins TRBV18 to TRBJ2-5; TCRdb names TRBD1, which stays unverified in the absence of DNA. The CDR3 has 16 amino acids. Germline V gene lookup returns CDR1 KGHSH and CDR2 LQKENI.

This chain connects TRBV24-1 to TRBJ1-5; TCRdb outputs TRBD1, but without DNA this stays unchecked. This CDR3 comprises 14 residues. The germline V gene encodes CDR1 KGHDR and CDR2 SFDVKD. The CDR3 here is CATSVGQSNQPQHF.

The V gene is TRBV3-1, the J gene TRBJ2-3; the D call of TRBD2 rests on TCRdb alone, since no DNA is present to check it. The CDR3 spans 13 residues. Germline V CDR1 and CDR2: LGHDT, YNNKEL (reference sequence). CDR3 amino acids: CASAGTYTDTQYF.

The J gene is TRBJ1-6, the V gene TRBV28; lacking DNA, the TRBD1 call made by TCRdb goes unchecked. Germline V gene sequence: CDR1 MDHEN, CDR2 SYDVKM. The CDR3 length is 16 residues. CDR3 sequence reads: CASRNRASSYNSPLHF. Drawing the rest from reference TRBV28 and TRBJ1-6, the complete variable domain is DVKVTQSSRYLVKRTGEKVFLECVQDMDHENMFWYRQDPGLGLRLIYFSYDVKMKEKGDIPEGYSVSREKKERFSLILESASTNQTSMYLCASRNRASSYNSPLHFGNGTRLTVT.

The V gene is TRBV4-1, the J gene TRBJ2-1; TCRdb proposes TRBD1, but this gene call is untestable without DNA. CDR3 size: 15 residues. The germline V gene encodes CDR1 MGHRA and CDR2 YSYEKL. CDR3 loop: CASSQESGAYNEQFF.

The V call is TRBV18, the J call TRBJ2-1. CDR1 is KGHSH and CDR2 is LQKENI in the germline V gene. The CDR3 spans 12 residues. Here the CDR3 reads CASSRGINEQFF.

The chain uses TRBV28 and TRBJ1-2; as DNA is missing, the TRBD1 call by TCRdb cannot be tested. The CDR3 loop spans 13 amino acids. Germline loops: CDR1 MDHEN, CDR2 SYDVKM. The CDR3 is CASRIGGTGGYTF.

This rearrangement joins TRBV14 to TRBJ2-1; the TRBD1 assignment by TCRdb is unverifiable without DNA. CDR1 SGHDN and CDR2 FVKESK come from the germline V gene. This CDR3 has 17 amino acids. CDR3 amino acids: CASSPSWGSEMYNEQFF.

The chain combines TRBV7-2 with TRBJ1-1; TCRdb gives TRBD1 as the D gene, but with no DNA this cannot be confirmed. Germline values: CDR1 SGHTA, CDR2 FQGNSA. The CDR3 has 15 residues. The CDR3 spells CASRVGQNLNTEAFF. Full variable domain (rest looked up from reference TRBV7-2 and TRBJ1-1): GAGVSQSPSNKVTEKGKDVELRCDPISGHTALYWYRQSLGQGLEFLIYFQGNSAPDKSGLPSDRFSAERTGGSVSTLTIQRTQQEDSAVYLCASRVGQNLNTEAFFGQGTRLTVV.

The rearrangement uses TRBV5-1 and TRBJ1-6; lacking DNA, the TRBD1 call made by TCRdb goes unchecked. In germline, CDR1 is SGHRS, CDR2 YFSETQ. The CDR3 spans 14 residues. The chain's CDR3 is CASRTTEGDSPLHF.